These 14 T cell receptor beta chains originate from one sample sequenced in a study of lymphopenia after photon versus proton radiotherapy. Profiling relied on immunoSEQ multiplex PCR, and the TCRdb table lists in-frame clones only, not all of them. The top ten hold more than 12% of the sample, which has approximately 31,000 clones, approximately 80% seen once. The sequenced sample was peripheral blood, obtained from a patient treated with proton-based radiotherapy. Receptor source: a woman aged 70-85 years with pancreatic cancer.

CDR3: CASTVQVSPNYGYTF. The CDR3 bases are TGTGCCAGCACCGTGCAGGTATCCCCTAACTATGGCTACACCTTC. The J gene is TRBJ1-2, the V gene TRBV7-2; D remains ambiguous. The V end lost 7 bases, the J end lost 0 bases, and 15 bases lay between the germline ends. This CDR3 contains 15 residues. Germline assignment: CDR1 SGHTA and CDR2 FQGNSA.

DNA for the CDR3: TGCAGCGTTTATAGGACCGTTAACACTGAAGCTTTCTTT. It is translated as CSVYRTVNTEAFF. This chain uses TRBV29-1 with TRBJ1-1; D is ambiguous. In germline, CDR1 is SQVTM, CDR2 ANQGSEA. V lost 5 bases, J lost 2 bases, and 12 bases lay in between. This CDR3 comprises 13 residues.

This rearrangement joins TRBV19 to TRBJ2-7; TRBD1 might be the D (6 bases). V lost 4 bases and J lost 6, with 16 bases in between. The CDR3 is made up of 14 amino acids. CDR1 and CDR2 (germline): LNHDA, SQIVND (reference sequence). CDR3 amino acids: CASSTGTSLFEQYF. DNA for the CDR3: TGTGCCAGTAGTACCGGGACAAGTTTGTTCGAGCAGTACTTC.

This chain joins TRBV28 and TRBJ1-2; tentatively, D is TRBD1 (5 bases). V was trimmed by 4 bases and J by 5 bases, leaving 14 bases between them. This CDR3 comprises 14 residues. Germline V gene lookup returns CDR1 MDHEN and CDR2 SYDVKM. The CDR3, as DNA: TGTGCCAGCAGTTCGCCTAGGGGTCGTTATGGCTACACCTTC. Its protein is CASSSPRGRYGYTF.

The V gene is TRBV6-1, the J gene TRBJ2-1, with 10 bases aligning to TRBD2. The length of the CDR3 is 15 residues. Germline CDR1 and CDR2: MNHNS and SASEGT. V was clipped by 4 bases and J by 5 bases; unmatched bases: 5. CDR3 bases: TGTGCCAGCAGTGGAAGCGGGAGGGTCAACAATGAGCAGTTCTTC. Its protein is CASSGSGRVNNEQFF.

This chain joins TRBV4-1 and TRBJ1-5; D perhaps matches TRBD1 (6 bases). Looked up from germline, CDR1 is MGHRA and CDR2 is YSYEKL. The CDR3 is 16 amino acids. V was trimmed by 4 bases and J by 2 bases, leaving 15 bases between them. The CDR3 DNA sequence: TGCGCCAGCAGCCCTGGGGACAATTCTGGCAATCAGCCCCAGCATTTT. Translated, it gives CASSPGDNSGNQPQHF.

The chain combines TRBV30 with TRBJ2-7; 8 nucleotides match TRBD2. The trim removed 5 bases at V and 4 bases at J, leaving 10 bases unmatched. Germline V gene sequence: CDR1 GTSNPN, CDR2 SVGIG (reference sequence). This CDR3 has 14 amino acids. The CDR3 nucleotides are TGTGCCTGGGGACGACTAGGCGGGGGGTACGAGCAGTACTTC. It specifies CAWGRLGGGYEQYF.

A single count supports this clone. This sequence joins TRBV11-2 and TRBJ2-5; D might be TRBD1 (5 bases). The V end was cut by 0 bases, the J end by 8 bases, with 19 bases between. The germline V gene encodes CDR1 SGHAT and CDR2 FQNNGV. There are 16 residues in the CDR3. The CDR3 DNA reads TGTGCCAGCAGCTTAGAGGCAGGGCCTGCAAGTCATACCCAGTACTTC. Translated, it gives CASSLEAGPASHTQYF.

In DNA, the CDR3 is TGTGCCAGCAGTTCCCCCAACGGGCTGAACACTGAAGCTTTCTTT. Translation: CASSSPNGLNTEAFF. The chain has TRBV28 and TRBJ1-1; no definite D call. The CDR3 runs to 15 residues. Germline V lookup: CDR1 MDHEN, CDR2 SYDVKM. V was trimmed by 4 bases and J by 0 bases, leaving 12 bases between them.

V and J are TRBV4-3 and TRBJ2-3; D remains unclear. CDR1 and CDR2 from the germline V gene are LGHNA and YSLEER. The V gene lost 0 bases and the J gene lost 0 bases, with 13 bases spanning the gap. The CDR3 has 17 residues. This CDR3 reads CASSQEVLTASTDTQYF. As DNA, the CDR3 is TGCGCCAGCAGCCAAGAAGTTTTGACGGCTAGCACAGATACGCAGTATTTT.

In nucleotides, the CDR3 is TGTGCCAGCTCACTCAAAACAGGGCCCATGAACGAGCAGTACTTC. Protein: CASSLKTGPMNEQYF. The V call is TRBV18, the J call TRBJ2-7; weak D call: TRBD1 (6 bases). The CDR3 spans 15 residues. Trimming removed 4 bases at V and 5 bases at J, with 18 bases between. Germline V gene sequence: CDR1 KGHSH, CDR2 LQKENI.

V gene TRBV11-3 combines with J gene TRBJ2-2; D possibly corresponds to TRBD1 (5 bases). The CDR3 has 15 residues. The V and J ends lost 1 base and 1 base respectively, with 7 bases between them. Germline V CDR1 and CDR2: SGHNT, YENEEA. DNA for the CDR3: TGTGCCAGCAGCTTAGCAGGGTTGAACACCGGGGAGCTGTTTTTT. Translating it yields CASSLAGLNTGELFF. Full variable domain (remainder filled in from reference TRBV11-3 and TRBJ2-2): EAGVVQSPRYKIIEKKQPVAFWCNPISGHNTLYWYLQNLGQGPELLIRYENEEAVDDSQLPKDRFSAERLKGVDSTLKIQPAELGDSAVYLCASSLAGLNTGELFFGEGSRLTVL.

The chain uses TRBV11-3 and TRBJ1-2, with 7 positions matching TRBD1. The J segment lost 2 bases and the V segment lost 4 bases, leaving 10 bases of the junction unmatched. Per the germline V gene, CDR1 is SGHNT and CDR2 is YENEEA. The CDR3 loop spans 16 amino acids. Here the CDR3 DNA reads TGTGCCAGCAGCTCCACAACAGGGGCGGTAAACTATGGCTACACCTTC. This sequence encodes CASSSTTGAVNYGYTF.

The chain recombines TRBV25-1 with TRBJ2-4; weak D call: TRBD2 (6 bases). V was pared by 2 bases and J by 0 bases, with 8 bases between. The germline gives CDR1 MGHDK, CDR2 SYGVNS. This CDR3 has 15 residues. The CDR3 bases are TGTGCCAGCAGTGAAGGAGGGCTAGCCAAAAACATTCAGTACTTC. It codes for CASSEGGLAKNIQYF.